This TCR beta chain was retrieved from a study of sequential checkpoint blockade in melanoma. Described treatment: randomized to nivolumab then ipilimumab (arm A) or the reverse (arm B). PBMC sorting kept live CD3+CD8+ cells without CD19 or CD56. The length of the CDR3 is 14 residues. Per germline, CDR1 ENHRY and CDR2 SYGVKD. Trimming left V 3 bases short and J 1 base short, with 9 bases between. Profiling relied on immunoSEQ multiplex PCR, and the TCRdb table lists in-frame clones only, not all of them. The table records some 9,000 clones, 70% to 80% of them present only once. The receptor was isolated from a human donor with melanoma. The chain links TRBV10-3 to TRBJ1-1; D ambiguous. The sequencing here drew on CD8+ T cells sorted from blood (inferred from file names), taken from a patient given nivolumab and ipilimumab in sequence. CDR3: CAISDLQSNTEAFF. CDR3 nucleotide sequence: TGTGCCATCAGTGATCTACAGTCGAACACTGAAGCTTTCTTT.